This TCR beta chain came from a study of T-cell memory formation after mild COVID-19. General study results and limits: The main location of contracting CD4+ clones was CM and EM, and that of contracting CD8+ clones was EMRA. Later expanders leaned CD4+, whereas day 15 to 85 contracting clones were balanced CD4/CD8.

Concerning this clonotype: Its antigen is unknown. The junction and the germline gene differ at one end; a read error may be behind it.

The length of the CDR3 is 13 residues. CDR1 is LNHNV, CDR2 YYDKDF, per germline (reference sequence). Researchers used 5'RACE with constant-segment primers to make TCR alpha and TCR beta cDNA libraries that carry sample barcodes and UMIs. MiXCR was run by TCRdb on the 5' RACE reads, yielding one entry per CDR3 protein. The repertoire has about 100,000 distinct CDR3 sequences, approximately 10% of them found once; the top ten carry about 40%. The origin of this receptor is a man aged 18 to 29 who had mild COVID-19 (a few samples of this study predate the infection). Cell type and time point are not known. Sequencing input: PBMCs or a T cell subset sorted from them (not recorded which). The chain is built from TRBV15 and TRBJ2-1, with D tentatively TRBD1 or TRBD2 (5 bases each). CDR3 protein: CAARESSYNEQFF. In DNA, the CDR3 is TGTGCCGCCAGGGAGAGCTCCTACAATGAGCAGTTCTTC.